The 21 T cell receptor beta chains below come from one sample, sequenced in a study of blood T cell repertoires in COVID-19. Some clones are missing from TCRdb's copy, which holds only in-frame ones; the method was immunoSEQ multiplex PCR. This table holds under 200,000 clones, 88% found once. Sequenced: peripheral blood. The receptors were sampled from a man aged 60-69 years with acute or convalescent COVID-19.

The CDR3 region has the DNA TGTGCCATCAGGACAGGGAGCTCCTACGAGCAGTACGTC. Translating it yields CAIRTGSSYEQYV. This rearrangement joins TRBV10-3 to TRBJ2-7; 7 bases are shared with TRBD1. V shed 6 bases and J 0 bases; nucleotides not matched to a gene: 2. CDR3 length equals 13 residues. The germline CDR1 and CDR2 sequences are ENHRY and SYGVKD.

The V call is TRBV9, the J call TRBJ2-1; tentative D call: TRBD2 (6 bases). The CDR3 consists of 15 residues. Germline loops: CDR1 SGDLS, CDR2 YYNGEE. The germline V and J ends were trimmed by 0 bases and 4 bases, with 11 bases remaining between them. The CDR3 region is CASSVDGREYNEQFF. The CDR3 DNA reads as TGTGCCAGCAGCGTAGACGGGAGAGAGTACAATGAGCAGTTCTTC.

The V and J genes are TRBV30 and TRBJ1-3; maybe TRBD1 (5 bases). The CDR3 runs 17 residues. The germline V gene encodes CDR1 GTSNPN and CDR2 SVGIG (reference sequence). V was pared by 0 bases and J by 0 bases, with 15 bases between. The CDR3 DNA follows: TGTGCCTGGAGTGTTCTCGGGACTCCGAGCTCTGGAAACACCATATATTTT. Translated: CAWSVLGTPSSGNTIYF.

The chain carries TRBV12-5 and TRBJ1-3; 7 bases fit TRBD1. The CDR3 totals 14 residues. The V gene end was trimmed by 5 bases and the J gene end by 2 bases; junction bases not matched to a gene: 3. CDR1 and CDR2 (germline): LGHNT, FRNRAP. The CDR3 DNA reads as TGTGCTAGTGGTCAAACAGGGGCTGGAAACACCATATATTTT. Encoded protein: CASGQTGAGNTIYF.

This chain uses TRBV6-5 with TRBJ1-3; 9 positions agree with TRBD1. The trim removed 8 bases at V and 2 bases at J, leaving 4 bases unmatched. The length of the CDR3 is 14 residues. CDR1 is MNHEY and CDR2 is SVGAGI in the germline V gene. CDR3 in amino acids: CASGGQGTGNTIYF. The CDR3 DNA sequence: TGTGCCAGCGGGGGACAGGGAACTGGAAACACCATATATTTT.

This chain uses TRBV7-4 with TRBJ1-2; D not certain. The CDR3 is 10 residues long. Deletions cut 4 bases from V and 7 bases from J, with 4 bases between. Germline V gives CDR1 SGHVT, CDR2 SQSDAQ. This chain's CDR3 is CASSSLGYTF. In DNA form, the CDR3 reads TGTGCCAGCAGCTCCCTTGGCTACACCTTC.

The count of this clone is one. The chain is built from TRBV25-1 and TRBJ2-2, with D perhaps matching TRBD1 (5 bases). Trimming pared 3 bases from V and 0 bases from J, leaving 11 bases between. The CDR3 spans 16 residues. Germline lookup yields CDR1 MGHDK and CDR2 SYGVNS. CDR3 DNA: TGTGCCAGCAGTGAGCGGACACACGCGAACACCGGGGAGCTGTTTTTT. It translates to CASSERTHANTGELFF.

This clone is medium-sized within its sample. Distinct nucleotide sequences in the sample also encode this CDR3. V is TRBV7-3 and J is TRBJ2-2; TRBD2 matches 10 bases. The CDR3 runs to 17 residues. The germline V gene has CDR1 SGHTA and CDR2 FQGTGA. Trimming cost V 2 bases and J 5 bases; bases outside gene matches: 8. In nucleotides, the CDR3 is TGTGCCAGCAGCTTACGTGGAGCGGGGGGGCCAACCGGGGAGCTGTTTTTT. It encodes CASSLRGAGGPTGELFF.

The sample holds one count of this clone. The chain combines TRBV24-1 with TRBJ2-1; 10 bases align to TRBD2. With V trimmed by 6 bases and J by 7 bases, 11 bases remained unmatched. Germline lookup yields CDR1 KGHDR and CDR2 SFDVKD. The CDR3 runs to 16 residues. DNA of the CDR3: TGTGCCACCAGTTCCCCCTCAGCGGGGGGGCGTAATGAGCAGTTCTTC. This codes for CATSSPSAGGRNEQFF.

CDR3 residues: CASSQTSGDTEAFF. CDR3 bases: TGTGCCAGCAGCCAAACCTCAGGGGACACTGAAGCTTTCTTT. The V gene is TRBV6-5, the J gene TRBJ1-1; perhaps TRBD1 as D (6 bases). The V end lost 6 bases, the J end lost 3 bases, and 14 bases lay between the germline ends. The germline CDR1 and CDR2 sequences are MNHEY and SVGAGI. CDR3 length equals 14 residues.

This clone was counted a single time. The gene calls are TRBV2 and TRBJ2-7, with 11 bases that match TRBD2. Germline values: CDR1 SNHLY, CDR2 FYNNEI. The V segment lost 6 bases and the J segment 0 bases; nucleotides outside the gene matches: 1. This CDR3 spans 14 amino acids. This CDR3 reads CASRGLAGSYEQYF. As DNA, the CDR3 is TGTGCCAGCAGAGGACTAGCGGGCTCCTACGAGCAGTACTTC.

CDR3 coding DNA: TGTGCTAGTGGTTTGACAACCGGGACAGGGGGCCAAAACATTCAGTACTTC. Its protein is CASGLTTGTGGQNIQYF. This rearrangement joins TRBV12-5 to TRBJ2-4, with 12 positions matching TRBD1. The CDR3 covers 17 residues. V trimming: 2 bases; J trimming: 5 bases; junction bases outside the gene matches: 7. CDR1 LGHNT and CDR2 FRNRAP come from the germline V gene.

The chain recombines TRBV5-1 with TRBJ1-1; D gene uncertain. V gave up 2 bases and J gave up 5 bases, with 13 bases separating them. Germline V gene lookup returns CDR1 SGHRS and CDR2 YFSETQ. The CDR3 runs 14 residues. CDR3 amino acids: CASSLGRGLTEAFF. The CDR3 DNA follows: TGCGCCAGCAGCTTAGGGAGAGGACTGACTGAAGCTTTCTTT.

The chain links TRBV29-1 to TRBJ2-7; D perhaps matches TRBD1 (6 bases). V lost 3 bases to trimming and J lost 6 bases, with 12 bases between them. CDR1 and CDR2 (germline): SQVTM, ANQGSEA. The CDR3 is 12 residues long. This CDR3 is CSVDWGLGEQYF. As DNA, the CDR3 is TGCAGCGTTGACTGGGGGCTGGGCGAGCAGTACTTC.

This rearrangement joins TRBV6-2 or TRBV6-3 to TRBJ1-2; a possible D gene is TRBD1 (6 bases). Per germline, CDR1 MNHEY and CDR2 SVGEGT. The CDR3 covers 17 residues. Trimming removed 2 bases at V and 8 bases at J, with 24 bases between. As DNA, the CDR3 is TGTGCCAGCAGTTACCCTCTCACAGGGTCCCTCTTGCACGGCTACACCTTC. Translated, it gives CASSYPLTGSLLHGYTF.

The gene calls are TRBV10-3 and TRBJ1-1; 7 nucleotides agree with TRBD1. CDR1 is ENHRY and CDR2 is SYGVKD in the germline V gene. Trimming at V came to 6 bases and at J to 7 bases, leaving 11 bases not matched to a gene. The CDR3 runs to 14 residues. CDR3 protein: CAISTTTGPSEAFF. The CDR3 nucleotides read TGTGCCATCAGCACCACGACAGGGCCGAGTGAAGCTTTCTTT.

The sample holds one count of this clone. Here the CDR3 reads CASSLGDRMNTEAFF. CDR3 nucleotides: TGCGCCAGCAGCTTGGGGGACAGAATGAACACTGAAGCTTTCTTT. The chain combines TRBV5-1 with TRBJ1-1, with 7 positions matching TRBD1. CDR3 length: 15 residues. The germline V gene encodes CDR1 SGHRS and CDR2 YFSETQ. V lost 0 bases and J lost 0; bases outside the gene matches: 2.

V gene TRBV7-9 combines with J gene TRBJ1-1, with 8 bases lining up with TRBD1. Germline V gene sequence: CDR1 SEHNR, CDR2 FQNEAQ (reference sequence). CDR3 length equals 14 residues. Germline trimming cut 5 bases from V and 4 bases from J; bases unmatched to any gene: 6. The CDR3 sequence is CASSQDRGGTEAFF. In DNA, the CDR3 is TGTGCCAGCAGCCAAGACAGGGGAGGCACTGAAGCTTTCTTT.

The rearrangement joins TRBV19 to TRBJ2-5; TRBD2 is a possible D gene (8 bases). Germline V gives CDR1 LNHDA, CDR2 SQIVND (reference sequence). The CDR3 length is 14 residues. Trimming removed 5 bases at V and 5 bases at J, with 15 bases between. The CDR3 DNA reads as TGTGCCAGTAGTCCGGGAGGGGGCGCGGAGACCCAGTACTTC. It is translated as CASSPGGGAETQYF.

The rearrangement joins TRBV19 to TRBJ1-1, with TRBD1 as a possible D gene (5 bases). The CDR3 loop spans 13 amino acids. V shed 6 bases and J shed 1 base, with 9 bases lying between them. Germline CDR1 LNHDA, CDR2 SQIVND (reference sequence). The CDR3 nucleotides are TGTGCCAGTAGGTGGACACGGAACACTGAAGCTTTCTTT. Amino acid sequence: CASRWTRNTEAFF.

V gene TRBV28 combines with J gene TRBJ2-5, with D unclear. This CDR3 region has 14 residues. V shed 1 base and J shed 2 bases, with 8 bases lying between them. Per the germline V gene, CDR1 is MDHEN and CDR2 is SYDVKM. In DNA, the CDR3 is TGTGCCAGCAGTTTATCGGCAGCGCAAGAGACCCAGTACTTC. Protein product: CASSLSAAQETQYF.